The clone carrying this T cell receptor (beta chain) was seen repeatedly, ten times or more. Its matching antigen is unknown. This sample stems from a study of T-cell reconstitution after alpha-beta-depleted transplantation in children. Study-wide results and limits: T-cell numbers and diversity one year post-transplant derived largely from freshly generated T cells. In patients about two months after transplant, alpha-beta T cells reportedly arose from several hundred expanded graft clones. Recipient T cells and thymic progenitors that survived were the source of the high TCRbeta diversity seen at day 60 in some patients.

Using unique molecular identifiers, the investigators prepared the TCRbeta library. TCRdb re-called the PCR reads with MiXCR, one entry per CDR3 protein. The sample includes over 120,000 distinct CDR3 sequences, 8.8% of them seen just once. Source: PBMCs, mostly from graft donor cells, taken 180 days after TCRalphabeta/CD19-depleted stem cell transplant. This TCR came from a female patient younger than 10 who had a stem cell transplant for congenital amegakaryocytic thrombocytopenia, so the T cells may come from the graft donor.

The CDR3 DNA reads as TGTGCCTCCTCGACAGGGTCGGACGAGCAGTACTTC. It yields the protein CASSTGSDEQYF. The V call is TRBV10-3, the J call TRBJ2-7; 7 bases are a match to TRBD1. The CDR3 sequence is 12 residues long. The V gene end was trimmed by 11 bases and the J gene end by 5 bases; junction bases not matched to a gene: 9. From germline, CDR1 is ENHRY and CDR2 SYGVKD.